This passage covers 20 T cell receptor beta chains from one sample sequenced in a study of blood T cell dynamics during melanoma immunotherapy (TCRdb year 2020). Library preparation employed the immunoSEQ multiplex PCR assay. Held by TCRdb, this immuneACCESS table contains in-frame sequences only and omits some clones. Under half of the omission traces to an unresolved V gene where checked; the cause of the rest is unknown. The sample contains more than 3,000 clones, approximately 92% of them found a single time. The ten largest make up around 0.5% of the sample. Per the publication, the time point label means: pre-treatment baseline. This sample comprised effector memory CD8+ T cells from blood, obtained from a patient treated with checkpoint blockade. These receptors were obtained from a human donor with melanoma.

This rearrangement joins TRBV29-1 to TRBJ2-7; D possibly uses TRBD1 or TRBD2 (5 bases each). The CDR3 sequence is 14 residues long. Trimming took 2 bases from V and 0 from J, leaving 11 bases between them. Germline CDR1 reads SQVTM; CDR2 reads ANQGSEA. DNA of the CDR3: TGCAGCGTTGAATGGGGACGAAGCTCCTACGAGCAGTACTTC. This gives the protein CSVEWGRSSYEQYF.

The rearrangement links TRBV7-9 to TRBJ2-7; 7 bases fit TRBD2. The CDR3 runs to 15 residues. V lost 5 bases to trimming and J lost 6 bases; unmatched junction nucleotides: 13. Germline V CDR1 and CDR2: SEHNR, FQNEAQ (reference sequence). The CDR3 nucleotides read TGTGCCAGCAGCCTTGTCGGGGCGGGAGTTCGCGAGCAGTACTTC. Its protein product is CASSLVGAGVREQYF. Combining the CDR3 with reference TRBV7-9 and TRBJ2-7 gives the whole variable domain DTGVSQNPRHKITKRGQNVTFRCDPISEHNRLYWYRQTLGQGPEFLTYFQNEAQLEKSRLLSDRFSAERPKGSFSTLEIQRTEQGDSAMYLCASSLVGAGVREQYFGPGTRLTVT.

The chain couples TRBV15 to TRBJ2-7; unclear D gene. This CDR3 region has 12 residues. Germline CDR1 is LNHNV and CDR2 is YYDKDF (reference sequence). Between the trimmed V and J ends, which lost 4 bases and 2 bases, there was a span of 6 bases. The CDR3 DNA sequence: TGTGCCACCAGCAACGGACCCTACGAGCAGTACTTC. As protein: CATSNGPYEQYF. Looking up the rest from reference TRBV15 and TRBJ2-7 gives the full variable domain: DAMVIQNPRYQVTQFGKPVTLSCSQTLNHNVMYWYQQKSSQAPKLLFHYYDKDFNNEADTPDNFQSRRPNTSFCFLDIRSPGLGDTAMYLCATSNGPYEQYFGPGTRLTVT.

The V and J genes are TRBV27 and TRBJ2-1; perhaps TRBD2 as D (5 bases). V was cut by 7 bases and J by 0 bases, with 10 bases left in between. The CDR3 is made up of 14 amino acids. In germline, CDR1 is MNHEY, CDR2 SMNVEV (reference sequence). In nucleotides, the CDR3 is TGTGCCAGCAAGCGGCCCAGCTCCTACAATGAGCAGTTCTTC. Translated, it gives CASKRPSSYNEQFF.

The chain carries TRBV4-1 and TRBJ2-7; tentatively, D is TRBD1 (5 bases). V gave up 1 base and J gave up 6 bases, with 19 bases separating them. The germline V gene encodes CDR1 MGHRA and CDR2 YSYEKL. This CDR3 is 16 amino acids long. In DNA, the CDR3 is TGCGCCAGCAGCCAAGTACACCCCCCAGGGCCGTCCGAGCAGTACTTC. This sequence encodes CASSQVHPPGPSEQYF.

This clone was observed once. The rearrangement links TRBV5-6 to TRBJ2-1; D is perhaps TRBD2 (5 bases). Germline lookup yields CDR1 SGHDT and CDR2 YYEEEE. This CDR3 comprises 14 residues. The V and J ends lost 4 bases and 6 bases respectively, with 14 bases between them. This CDR3 is CASSADPRGNEQFF. The CDR3 DNA sequence: TGTGCCAGCAGCGCGGACCCCCGGGGCAATGAGCAGTTCTTC.

The chain joins TRBV25-1 to TRBJ2-1; a weak D match, TRBD2 (6 bases). The CDR3 runs to 11 residues. The germline gives CDR1 MGHDK, CDR2 SYGVNS. Between the trimmed V and J ends, which lost 5 bases and 12 bases, there was a span of 11 bases. CDR3 nucleotide sequence: TGTGCCAGCAGTCAGTCCGGGAGGCAGTTCTTC. Its protein is CASSQSGRQFF. Filled out from reference TRBV25-1 and TRBJ2-1, the complete variable domain reads EADIYQTPRYLVIGTGKKITLECSQTMGHDKMYWYQQDPGMELHLIHYSYGVNSTEKGDLSSESTVSRIRTEHFPLTLESARPSHTSQYLCASSQSGRQFFGPGTRLTVL.

The genes are TRBV30 and TRBJ2-1, with TRBD2 matching over 8 bases. Germline lookup yields CDR1 GTSNPN and CDR2 SVGIG (reference sequence). With V trimmed by 1 base and J by 9 bases, 5 bases remained unmatched. The CDR3 runs 13 residues. For the CDR3, the DNA is TGTGCCTGGAGTGCAAGCGGGAGAAGTGAGCAGTTCTTC. As protein: CAWSASGRSEQFF.

The chain joins TRBV27 to TRBJ2-1, with 13 bases lining up with TRBD2. There are 15 residues in the CDR3. The V gene end was trimmed by 4 bases and the J gene end by 9 bases; junction bases not matched to a gene: 6. CDR1 and CDR2 (germline): MNHEY, SMNVEV (reference sequence). In DNA form, the CDR3 reads TGTGCCAGCAGTTCCGGGACTAGCGGGACTGCTGAGCAGTTCTTC. Its protein product is CASSSGTSGTAEQFF.

The chain couples TRBV6-6 to TRBJ1-2; D not certain. Germline-derived CDR1 and CDR2 are MNHNY and SVGAGI (reference sequence). Trimming took off 0 bases at V and 3 bases at J, with 8 bases between the two ends. CDR3 length: 14 amino acids. CDR3 nucleotides: TGTGCCAGCAGTTACTCGAAGGCGGACTATGGCTACACCTTC. Its protein is CASSYSKADYGYTF.

This CDR3 reads CASSTIAGDEQYF. CDR3 sequence (DNA): TGTGCCAGCAGCACAATAGCGGGAGACGAGCAGTACTTC. The genes are TRBV9 and TRBJ2-7; TRBD2 agrees at 9 bases. The ends lost 4 bases at V and 5 bases at J; junction bases unmatched: 4. From germline, CDR1 is SGDLS and CDR2 YYNGEE. The CDR3 consists of 13 residues.

The chain combines TRBV28 with TRBJ2-5, with TRBD2 as a possible D gene (5 bases). Judging by the DNA end, TRBJ2-7 fits better; the J call may be wrong. Germline loops: CDR1 MDHEN, CDR2 SYDVKM. The CDR3 contains 14 residues. CDR3 sequence reads: CASSLFPSGYEQYF. DNA of the CDR3: TGTGCCAGCAGTTTATTTCCGAGCGGCTACGAGCAGTACTTC.

This chain links TRBV4-3 with TRBJ2-3; TRBD2 matches at 8 bases. The germline V gene has CDR1 LGHNA and CDR2 YSLEER. Unmatched junction bases numbered 4, after V lost 5 bases and J lost 0 bases. The CDR3 sequence is 15 residues long. The CDR3 loop is CASSSGLASTDTQYF. CDR3 DNA: TGCGCCAGCAGCTCTGGACTAGCCAGCACAGATACGCAGTATTTT.

The chain has TRBV30 and TRBJ2-1, with 15 nucleotides matching TRBD2. The length of the CDR3 is 14 residues. V dropped 2 bases and J dropped 9; count of bases not matched to a gene: 2. Germline V CDR1 and CDR2: GTSNPN, SVGIG (reference sequence). The CDR3 sequence is CAWSPGLAGGEQFF. The CDR3, as DNA: TGTGCCTGGAGTCCGGGACTAGCGGGAGGTGAGCAGTTCTTC.

The chain is built from TRBV28 and TRBJ1-2; D not resolved. V was clipped by 6 bases and J by 7 bases, with 18 bases between them. Germline V gene sequence: CDR1 MDHEN, CDR2 SYDVKM. This CDR3 has 14 amino acids. DNA for the CDR3: TGTGCCAGCAGCCCGCTGTCAAGGCTAGCTGGCTACACCTTC. Protein product: CASSPLSRLAGYTF.

The V and J genes are TRBV7-6 and TRBJ2-1; 7 bases map to TRBD2. Trimming took 5 bases from V and 7 from J; bases not matched to a gene: 17. The CDR3 consists of 17 residues. Germline V gives CDR1 SGHVS, CDR2 FNYEAQ. The CDR3 coding sequence is TGTGCCAGCAGCGCCGGGCCCGAGTTAGCGGGCAAAAATGAGCAGTTCTTC. It yields the protein CASSAGPELAGKNEQFF.

This clone was seen a single time. The chain joins TRBV7-2 to TRBJ2-5; D is perhaps TRBD1 or TRBD2 (5 bases each). The CDR3 contains 17 residues. Germline CDR1 SGHTA, CDR2 FQGNSA. V was pared by 1 base and J by 4 bases, with 19 bases between. The CDR3 DNA is TGTGCCAGCAGCTTAGTTCTCGGTGGGGGTTTGGTAGAGACCCAGTACTTC. Its translation: CASSLVLGGGLVETQYF.

V usage is TRBV7-9 and J usage is TRBJ1-1; D possibly corresponds to TRBD1 (6 bases). Germline CDR1 and CDR2: SEHNR and FQNEAQ (reference sequence). V was clipped by 2 bases and J by 3 bases, with 13 bases between them. CDR3 size: 15 residues. This CDR3 reads CASSLNGRGDTEAFF. DNA for the CDR3: TGTGCCAGCAGCTTAAATGGCAGGGGTGACACTGAAGCTTTCTTT.

V gene TRBV14 combines with J gene TRBJ2-1; no definite D call. V shed 4 bases and J shed 8 bases, with 12 bases lying between them. CDR1 is SGHDN, CDR2 FVKESK, per germline. The CDR3 has 13 residues. The CDR3 spells CASSLRRKDEQFF. The DNA for the CDR3 is TGTGCCAGCAGCCTGCGTCGGAAAGATGAGCAGTTCTTC.

The genes are TRBV28 and TRBJ1-5; 10 bases agree with TRBD1. The germline CDR1 and CDR2 sequences are MDHEN and SYDVKM. The CDR3 is made up of 18 amino acids. With V trimmed by 6 bases and J by 1 base, 12 bases remained unmatched. The chain's CDR3 is CASRTPGQGRESNQPQHF. CDR3 sequence (DNA): TGTGCCAGCAGAACCCCGGGACAGGGGAGGGAAAGCAATCAGCCCCAGCATTTT.